This T cell receptor (beta chain) is from a study of OX40 agonist ivuxolimab in advanced cancers. Overall study: Hepatocellular carcinoma, melanoma, renal cell or head and neck cancer occurred in dose-escalation patients. Previous treatment with anti-PD-1, anti-PD-L1 or anti-CTLA-4 therapy was allowed; about 40% had received some.

Germline CDR1 reads GTSNPN; CDR2 reads SVGIG (reference sequence). J lost 7 bases, V lost 0 bases, and 5 bases had no gene match. This CDR3 is built from 15 residues. Study results and caveats: Partial responders at 0.1-3.0 mg/kg showed near-lowest clonal expansion.

Assay used: immunoSEQ multiplex PCR; TCRdb lists only in-frame clones, some missing. The sample shows approximately 96,000 clones, around 91% of them seen only once. A word on this clone: No antigen is known for it.

This material consisted of CD4+ or CD8+ T cells sorted from blood, taken in a trial of the OX40 agonist ivuxolimab. The receptor was derived from an adult with an advanced solid tumor such as melanoma, head and neck, liver or kidney cancer. The J gene is TRBJ2-7, the V gene TRBV30; 14 bases agree with TRBD2. The CDR3 spells CAWSVGTSGSGEQYF. The DNA for the CDR3 is TGTGCCTGGAGTGTAGGGACTAGCGGGAGTGGTGAGCAGTACTTC.